Each of the 30 T cell receptor beta chains below was sequenced from the same sample in a study of cytomegalovirus exposure and HLA in healthy donors. The PCR was carried out with 60 Vbeta primers and 13 Jbeta primers. TCRdb's copy holds only in-frame clones and misses some; the assay was immunoSEQ multiplex PCR. The table records more than 110,000 clones, around 75% of them present only once. The material sequenced was PBMCs. Receptors originate from a woman in her 30s in good health and CMV-seronegative.

The CDR3 region is CASNSGYGYTF. The CDR3 region has the DNA TGTGCCAGCAATTCAGGGTATGGCTACACCTTC. The chain joins TRBV25-1 to TRBJ1-2; a weak D match, TRBD1 (5 bases). Trimming pared 7 bases from V and 5 bases from J, leaving 8 bases between. The CDR3 contains 11 residues. Germline values: CDR1 MGHDK, CDR2 SYGVNS.

The chain has TRBV5-6 and TRBJ2-1; D gene unclear. The CDR3 sequence is 12 residues long. With 4 bases removed from V and 8 bases from J, the gap between germline ends came to 10 bases. Germline loops: CDR1 SGHDT, CDR2 YYEEEE. CDR3 sequence reads: CASSRVRDEQFF. The CDR3 region has the DNA TGTGCCAGCAGCCGAGTCCGCGATGAGCAGTTCTTC.

The V gene is TRBV7-2, the J gene TRBJ2-1; TRBD2 aligns across 7 bases. Germline assignment: CDR1 SGHTA and CDR2 FQGNSA. CDR3 length: 13 residues. J lost 9 bases, V lost 1 base, and 3 bases had no gene match. The CDR3 spells CASSLGSGGEQFF. In DNA, the CDR3 is TGTGCCAGCAGCTTAGGATCGGGGGGTGAGCAGTTCTTC. Using reference TRBV7-2 and TRBJ2-1 for the parts outside the CDR3, the full variable domain is GAGVSQSPSNKVTEKGKDVELRCDPISGHTALYWYRQSLGQGLEFLIYFQGNSAPDKSGLPSDRFSAERTGGSVSTLTIQRTQQEDSAVYLCASSLGSGGEQFFGPGTRLTVL.

CDR3 bases: TGTGCCAGCAGCGTAGCGGGACAGGGGGTGGAGACCCAGTACTTC. As protein: CASSVAGQGVETQYF. V usage is TRBV9 and J usage is TRBJ2-5; TRBD1 agrees at 11 bases. The V gene's germline CDR1 is SGDLS and CDR2 YYNGEE. J lost 5 bases, V lost 0 bases, and 3 bases had no gene match. This CDR3 comprises 15 residues.

The gene calls are TRBV19 and TRBJ2-2, with 13 bases aligning to TRBD2. The CDR3 is 17 amino acids. V lost 8 bases, J lost 0 bases, and 6 bases stayed unmatched. Per the germline V gene, CDR1 is LNHDA and CDR2 is SQIVND (reference sequence). The CDR3 reads CASWGLAGTANTGELFF. In DNA form, the CDR3 reads TGTGCCAGTTGGGGACTAGCGGGAACAGCGAACACCGGGGAGCTGTTTTTT.

This chain joins TRBV11-3 and TRBJ2-3; 9 nucleotides agree with TRBD1. Per the germline V gene, CDR1 is SGHNT and CDR2 is YENEEA. This CDR3 spans 16 amino acids. J lost 4 bases, V lost 1 base, and 6 bases had no gene match. CDR3 DNA sequence: TGTGCCAGCAGCTTAGGAGGGGACAGGGTCCCAGATACGCAGTATTTT. This sequence encodes CASSLGGDRVPDTQYF.

V and J are TRBV11-3 and TRBJ2-1; D might be TRBD2 (6 bases). Germline V gene data show CDR1 as SGHNT and CDR2 as YENEEA. Trimming took off 1 base at V and 5 bases at J, with 15 bases between the two ends. The CDR3 runs to 16 residues. This CDR3 is CASSLGTTPKDNEQFF. CDR3 bases: TGTGCCAGCAGCTTAGGGACTACCCCGAAGGACAATGAGCAGTTCTTC.

There are a few counts of this clone. The rearrangement links TRBV21-1 to TRBJ2-7; the table gives TRBD1 as D, unverified against the DNA. TRBV21-1 is a listed pseudogene. The CDR3 consists of 15 residues. CDR3 DNA: TGTGCCAGCAGCAAAAAGCGACAGGGGGCGGGAGAGCAGTACTTC. Translating gives CASSKKRQGAGEQYF.

The chain combines TRBV5-1 with TRBJ2-2; no reliable D call. Germline V gives CDR1 SGHRS, CDR2 YFSETQ. This CDR3 has 12 residues. With 3 bases removed from V and 5 bases from J, the gap between germline ends came to 5 bases. The DNA for the CDR3 is TGCGCCAGCAGCTCTGAGACCGGGGAGCTGTTTTTT. It codes for CASSSETGELFF.

The V gene is TRBV5-8, the J gene TRBJ2-6; D is perhaps TRBD1 (5 bases). With 4 bases removed from V and 4 bases from J, the gap between germline ends came to 12 bases. Germline CDR1 SGHTS, CDR2 YDEGEE. This CDR3 has 15 residues. CDR3 in DNA: TGTGCCAGCAGCCCCAGGGTAAGAGGGGCCAACGTCCTGACTTTC. It is translated as CASSPRVRGANVLTF.

This clone appeared a few times. J is TRBJ2-7 and V is TRBV6-1; D might be TRBD2 (6 bases). V dropped 8 bases and J dropped 0 bases, with 14 bases sitting between them. This CDR3 region has 14 residues. Germline-derived CDR1 and CDR2 are MNHNS and SASEGT. CDR3 amino acids: CASGGVGSSYEQYF. As DNA, the CDR3 is TGTGCCAGCGGAGGGGTTGGCAGCTCCTACGAGCAGTACTTC.

The chain carries TRBV7-6 and TRBJ2-3; 7 nucleotides line up with TRBD1. The V gene end was trimmed by 4 bases and the J gene end by 2 bases; junction bases not matched to a gene: 6. CDR3 length: 15 residues. Germline values: CDR1 SGHVS, CDR2 FNYEAQ. The CDR3 region is CASSSTGQSTDTQYF. In DNA form, the CDR3 reads TGTGCCAGCAGCTCCACGGGACAGTCCACAGATACGCAGTATTTT.

In its sample, this clone was seen a few times. The chain carries TRBV2 and TRBJ1-1, with TRBD1 as a possible D gene (5 bases). The CDR3 is 13 residues long. Between the trimmed V and J ends, which lost 4 bases and 5 bases, there was a span of 11 bases. Germline lookup yields CDR1 SNHLY and CDR2 FYNNEI. The CDR3 loop reads CASSVGGGTEAFF. Written as DNA, the CDR3 is TGTGCCAGCAGTGTGGGGGGAGGAACTGAAGCTTTCTTT. Full variable domain (rest looked up from reference TRBV2 and TRBJ1-1): EPEVTQTPSHQVTQMGQEVILRCVPISNHLYFYWYRQILGQKVEFLVSFYNNEISEKSEIFDDQFSVERPDGSNFTLKIRSTKLEDSAMYFCASSVGGGTEAFFGQGTRLTVV.

This clone is a singleton in its sample. The chain recombines TRBV6-5 with TRBJ2-7; D is unclear. The CDR3 spans 13 residues. The V gene lost 7 bases and the J gene lost 0 bases, with 10 bases spanning the gap. The germline V gene has CDR1 MNHEY and CDR2 SVGAGI. CDR3: CASTPPSSYEQYF. In DNA, the CDR3 is TGTGCCAGCACCCCTCCCTCCTCCTACGAGCAGTACTTC.

The V and J genes are TRBV28 and TRBJ1-2, with D possibly TRBD1 on 6 matching bases. Trimming stripped 5 bases from V and 5 bases from J, with 24 bases between. CDR3 length: 17 residues. Germline CDR1 and CDR2: MDHEN and SYDVKM. The CDR3 region is CASSDPSAGTQIYGYTF. CDR3 nucleotides: TGTGCCAGCAGTGACCCAAGCGCCGGGACACAAATATATGGCTACACCTTC.

This chain joins TRBV7-6 and TRBJ1-1; tentative D call: TRBD1 (6 bases). Germline V CDR1 and CDR2: SGHVS, FNYEAQ. The CDR3 has 13 amino acids. Trimming shortened V by 4 bases and J by 1 base, and 7 bases separated the two germline ends. The CDR3 reads CASSYRANTEAFF. The CDR3 coding sequence is TGTGCCAGCAGCTACAGGGCGAACACTGAAGCTTTCTTT.

The J gene is TRBJ2-3, the V gene TRBV2, with TRBD2 matching 9 bases. This CDR3 has 16 amino acids. The J segment lost 7 bases and the V segment lost 0 bases, leaving 8 bases of the junction unmatched. Germline-derived CDR1 and CDR2 are SNHLY and FYNNEI. CDR3 sequence reads: CASSEARAGGGNTQYF. CDR3 bases: TGTGCCAGCAGTGAAGCCAGAGCGGGAGGCGGGAATACGCAGTATTTT.

The chain uses TRBV29-1 and TRBJ1-4; D may be TRBD1 (5 bases). Trimming pared 0 bases from V and 8 bases from J, leaving 13 bases between. The CDR3 length is 14 residues. CDR1 and CDR2 from the germline V gene are SQVTM and ANQGSEA. CDR3 region: CSVEDDSVGEKLFF. DNA of the CDR3: TGCAGCGTTGAAGACGACAGCGTGGGCGAAAAACTGTTTTTT. The full variable domain, with the rest looked up from reference TRBV29-1 and TRBJ1-4, is SAVISQKPSRDICQRGTSLTIQCQVDSQVTMMFWYRQQPGQSLTLIATANQGSEATYESGFVIDKFPISRPNLTFSTLTVSNMSPEDSSIYLCSVEDDSVGEKLFFGSGTQLSVL.

This clone has a single count. J is TRBJ1-1 and V is TRBV6-1; D is ambiguous. Germline-derived CDR1 and CDR2 are MNHNS and SASEGT. CDR3 length equals 13 residues. V was clipped by 4 bases and J by 1 base, with 7 bases between them. CDR3 protein: CASSVQANTEAFF. The DNA for the CDR3 is TGTGCCAGCAGTGTTCAGGCGAACACTGAAGCTTTCTTT.

The rearrangement joins TRBV19 to TRBJ1-5, with D hard to call. The V end was cut by 5 bases, the J end by 0 bases, with 8 bases between. The CDR3 is 14 amino acids. The V gene's germline CDR1 is LNHDA and CDR2 SQIVND (reference sequence). The CDR3 region is CASSLGLSNQPQHF. The CDR3, as DNA: TGTGCCAGTAGTCTTGGCCTTAGCAATCAGCCCCAGCATTTT. The entire variable domain, with the rest obtained from reference TRBV19 and TRBJ1-5, is as follows: DGGITQSPKYLFRKEGQNVTLSCEQNLNHDAMYWYRQDPGQGLRLIYYSQIVNDFQKGDIAEGYSVSREKKESFPLTVTSAQKNPTAFYLCASSLGLSNQPQHFGDGTRLSIL.

The V call is TRBV30, the J call TRBJ2-2, with unresolved D. Between the trimmed V and J ends, which lost 6 bases and 1 base, there was a span of 12 bases. Germline V gives CDR1 GTSNPN, CDR2 SVGIG (reference sequence). The CDR3 has 14 residues. The CDR3 nucleotides read TGTGCCTGTCCCTCGACTCTGAACACCGGGGAGCTGTTTTTT. Its translation: CACPSTLNTGELFF. Full variable domain (rest looked up from reference TRBV30 and TRBJ2-2): SQTIHQWPATLVQPVGSPLSLECTVEGTSNPNLYWYRQAAGRGLQLLFYSVGIGQISSEVPQNLSASRPQDRQFILSSKKLLLSDSGFYLCACPSTLNTGELFFGEGSRLTVL.

The genes are TRBV7-9 and TRBJ2-5; weak D call: TRBD1 (5 bases). Between the trimmed V and J ends, which lost 1 base and 5 bases, there was a span of 11 bases. This CDR3 has 14 amino acids. Germline loops: CDR1 SEHNR, CDR2 FQNEAQ (reference sequence). The CDR3 bases are TGTGCCAGCAGCTTAGGCCAGCCAGGGGAGACCCAGTACTTC. Amino acid sequence: CASSLGQPGETQYF. The full variable domain, with the rest looked up from reference TRBV7-9 and TRBJ2-5, is DTGVSQNPRHKITKRGQNVTFRCDPISEHNRLYWYRQTLGQGPEFLTYFQNEAQLEKSRLLSDRFSAERPKGSFSTLEIQRTEQGDSAMYLCASSLGQPGETQYFGPGTRLLVL.

This clone came up a few times. The V and J genes are TRBV5-1 and TRBJ1-1; 7 nucleotides line up with TRBD1. Trimming took 4 bases from V and 1 from J; bases not matched to a gene: 7. The CDR3 consists of 15 residues. Looked up from germline, CDR1 is SGHRS and CDR2 is YFSETQ. The chain's CDR3 is CASSTGQVTNTEAFF. In DNA form, the CDR3 reads TGCGCCAGCAGCACAGGACAGGTAACGAACACTGAAGCTTTCTTT.

The rearrangement links TRBV5-4 to TRBJ2-5; tentatively, D is TRBD2 (7 bases). The CDR3 runs 16 residues. The V gene's germline CDR1 is SGHNT and CDR2 YYREEE (reference sequence). The V and J ends lost 1 base and 5 bases respectively, with 18 bases between them. The CDR3 coding sequence is TGTGCCAGCAGCTTGAGGGCGGGGGCACGGATGGAGACCCAGTACTTC. Encoded protein: CASSLRAGARMETQYF.

The rearrangement uses TRBV28 and TRBJ2-5; TRBD2 aligns across 12 bases. The V gene end was trimmed by 2 bases and the J gene end by 2 bases; junction bases not matched to a gene: 6. CDR3 size: 17 residues. Germline CDR1 MDHEN, CDR2 SYDVKM. CDR3 loop: CASSLELAGGGQETQYF. CDR3 DNA sequence: TGTGCCAGCAGTTTAGAACTAGCGGGGGGCGGGCAAGAGACCCAGTACTTC.

This chain connects TRBV6-5 to TRBJ2-3; 8 nucleotides line up with TRBD2. This CDR3 has 15 residues. Germline values: CDR1 MNHEY, CDR2 SVGAGI. Trimming removed 2 bases from V and 2 bases from J; junction bases left unmatched: 3. CDR3 nucleotides: TGTGCCAGCAGTTACGGCGGGGGGACCACAGATACGCAGTATTTT. As protein: CASSYGGGTTDTQYF.

The J gene is TRBJ2-7, the V gene TRBV4-1; 10 bases map to TRBD1. The V segment lost 3 bases and the J segment 4 bases; nucleotides outside the gene matches: 6. The CDR3 runs to 15 residues. Germline lookup yields CDR1 MGHRA and CDR2 YSYEKL. The CDR3 sequence: CASSHPGQGHYEQYF. The CDR3 nucleotides read TGCGCCAGCAGCCACCCGGGACAGGGGCATTACGAGCAGTACTTC.

This chain uses TRBV18 with TRBJ1-2, with a possible D match to TRBD1 (5 bases). Trimming pared 2 bases from V and 8 bases from J, leaving 15 bases between. This CDR3 has 14 amino acids. Per the germline V gene, CDR1 is KGHSH and CDR2 is LQKENI. CDR3 in amino acids: CASSPSQGVEGYTF. CDR3 coding DNA: TGTGCCAGCTCACCATCCCAGGGTGTGGAAGGCTACACCTTC.

The chain carries TRBV5-4 and TRBJ2-2; 8 bases match TRBD2. The germline V gene has CDR1 SGHNT and CDR2 YYREEE (reference sequence). The CDR3 contains 15 residues. Trimming at V came to 4 bases and at J to 4 bases, leaving 6 bases not matched to a gene. DNA of the CDR3: TGTGCCAGCAGCCCAAGCGGGGGAGTCACCGGGGAGCTGTTTTTT. Protein sequence: CASSPSGGVTGELFF. The whole variable domain, filled in from reference TRBV5-4 and TRBJ2-2, reads ETGVTQSPTHLIKTRGQQVTLRCSSQSGHNTVSWYQQALGQGPQFIFQYYREEENGRGNFPPRFSGLQFPNYSSELNVNALELDDSALYLCASSPSGGVTGELFFGEGSRLTVL.

The V call is TRBV7-2, the J call TRBJ2-1, with a possible D match to TRBD2 (6 bases). The CDR3 runs to 12 residues. Trimming left V 0 bases short and J 9 bases short, with 6 bases between. Germline CDR1 reads SGHTA; CDR2 reads FQGNSA. The CDR3 loop reads CASSLAEGEQFF. The CDR3 DNA follows: TGTGCCAGCAGCTTAGCGGAGGGTGAGCAGTTCTTC. Supplemented by reference TRBV7-2 and TRBJ2-1, the full variable domain reads GAGVSQSPSNKVTEKGKDVELRCDPISGHTALYWYRQSLGQGLEFLIYFQGNSAPDKSGLPSDRFSAERTGGSVSTLTIQRTQQEDSAVYLCASSLAEGEQFFGPGTRLTVL.